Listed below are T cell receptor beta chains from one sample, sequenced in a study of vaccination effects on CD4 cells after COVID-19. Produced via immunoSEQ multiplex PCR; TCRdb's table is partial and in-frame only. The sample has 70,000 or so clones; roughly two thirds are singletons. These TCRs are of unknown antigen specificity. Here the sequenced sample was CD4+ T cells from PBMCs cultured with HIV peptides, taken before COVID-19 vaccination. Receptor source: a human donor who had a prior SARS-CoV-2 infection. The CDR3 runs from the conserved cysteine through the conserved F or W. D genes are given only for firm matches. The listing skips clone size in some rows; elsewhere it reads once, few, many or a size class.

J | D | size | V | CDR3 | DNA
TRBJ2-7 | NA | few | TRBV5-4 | CASSPARLAEQYF | TGTGCCAGCAGCCCCGCCCGATTGGCCGAGCAGTACTTC
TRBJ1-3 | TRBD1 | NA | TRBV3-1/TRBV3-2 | CASSLQGAPGNTIYF | TGTGCCAGCAGCCTACAGGGGGCGCCTGGAAACACCATATATTTT
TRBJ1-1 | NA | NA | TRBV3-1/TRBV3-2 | CASSHIRGEGTEAFF | TGTGCCAGCAGTCATATCCGAGGGGAAGGGACTGAAGCTTTCTTT
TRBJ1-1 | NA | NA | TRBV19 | CATASLGTEAFF | TGTGCCACGGCGAGCCTGGGAACTGAAGCTTTCTTT
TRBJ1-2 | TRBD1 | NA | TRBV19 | CASSRIGTGPIYGYTF | TGTGCCAGTAGCCGAATTGGGACAGGGCCGATCTATGGCTACACCTTC
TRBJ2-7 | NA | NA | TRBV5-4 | CASSLNNEQYF | TGTGCCAGCAGCTTAAATAACGAGCAGTACTTC
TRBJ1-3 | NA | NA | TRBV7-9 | CASSLKDSTIYF | TGTGCCAGCAGCTTAAAGGATTCCACCATATATTTT
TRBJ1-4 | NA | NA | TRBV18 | CASSPRQITNEKLFF | TGTGCCAGCTCACCACGACAGATCACTAATGAAAAACTGTTTTTT
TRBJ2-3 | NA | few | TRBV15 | CATSREVGAEGTDTQYF | TGTGCCACCAGCAGAGAAGTCGGAGCGGAGGGGACAGATACGCAGTATTTT
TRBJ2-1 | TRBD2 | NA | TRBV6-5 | CASSFRLAGYNEQFF | TGTGCCAGCAGCTTTAGACTAGCGGGCTACAATGAGCAGTTCTTC
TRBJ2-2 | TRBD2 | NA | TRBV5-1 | CASSPGTTNTGELFF | TGCGCCAGCAGCCCCGGGACTACGAACACCGGGGAGCTGTTTTTT
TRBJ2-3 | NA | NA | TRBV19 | CASSSGRAGADTQYF | TGTGCCAGTAGTAGTGGCAGGGCAGGTGCAGATACGCAGTATTTT
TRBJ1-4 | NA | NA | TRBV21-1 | CASSKDGRATNEKLFF | TGTGCCAGCAGCAAAGATGGAAGGGCAACTAATGAAAAACTGTTTTTT
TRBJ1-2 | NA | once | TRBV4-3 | CASSQDAGRASYTF | TGCGCCAGCAGCCAAGACGCAGGGCGCGCGAGCTACACCTTC
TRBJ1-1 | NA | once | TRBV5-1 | CASSAGHLNTEAFF | TGCGCCAGCAGCGCGGGACACTTGAACACTGAAGCTTTCTTT
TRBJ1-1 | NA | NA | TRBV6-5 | CASREEREYTEAFF | TGTGCCAGCAGGGAGGAAAGGGAATACACTGAAGCTTTCTTT
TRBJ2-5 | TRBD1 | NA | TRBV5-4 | CASSLDRGRRETQYF | TGTGCCAGCAGCTTGGACAGGGGGCGCCGGGAGACCCAGTACTTC
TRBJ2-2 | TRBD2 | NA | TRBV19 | CASSSGRALAGELFF | TGTGCCAGTAGTAGCGGGAGGGCCTTAGCCGGGGAGCTGTTTTTT
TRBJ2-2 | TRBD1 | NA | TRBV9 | CASSVERYRGLNTGELFF | TGTGCCAGCAGCGTAGAGCGGTACAGGGGCCTGAACACCGGGGAGCTGTTTTTT
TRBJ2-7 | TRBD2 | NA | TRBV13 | CASSGTSGDYEQYF | TGTGCCAGCTCTGGGACTAGCGGGGACTACGAGCAGTACTTC